This T cell receptor (beta chain) comes out of a study of blood T cell repertoires in COVID-19 (dated by TCRdb to about 2020). Background for the entire study: The collaborator samples originated in the United States, Italy and Spain and spanned the acute and convalescent phases of COVID-19. HLA class I and class II types, where available, came from metadata supplied by the sample provider rather than from assay-based typing. A de-identified subject ID, COVID-19 status, age in years and sex were almost always included in the sample metadata. The repertoires were released in a freely available public database intended as a resource for research on the immune response to SARS-CoV-2. The dataset comprised deeply sampled blood TCRbeta repertoires from subjects exposed to, actively infected with, or recovered from COVID-19. The samples were drawn from the first 160 participants of the ongoing ImmuneRACE study and from 950 to 1,500 subjects provided by 6 global collaborators. The material from the prospective study consisted of cDNA or gDNA derived from T cells, B-cell-depleted T cells, or PBMCs.

TCRbeta CDR3 regions were amplified from genomic DNA by means of the immunoSEQ Assay, a bias-controlled multiplex PCR. Processing in the source paper ran as follows. The number of nucleated cells in each sample was estimated by amplification of reference gene primers within the assay. Sequence reads were collapsed and filtered to measure the absolute abundance of every unique TCRbeta CDR3 rearrangement. For each sample, productive Simpson clonality was calculated as the square root of Simpson's diversity index across productive rearrangements. The table comes from immuneACCESS by way of TCRdb, which keeps in-frame sequences with V and J called. Part of the clones is missing from these tables; in studies checked, under half for an unresolved V gene and the rest for unknown reasons. V, J and clone size are those of that table, while D and trimming were read from the DNA. The sample includes fewer than 300,000 clones, with approximately 88% observed a single time. The top ten constitute 0.95% to 1.5% of the sample.

Between the V and J ends, shortened by 0 bases and 0 bases respectively, the junction contains 6 bases. From cysteine to phenylalanine, the CDR3 is 15 amino acids long. Just the 45-base CDR3 DNA is kept, in frame starting at base 1. Reading the germline V gene (reference sequence) gives CDR1 LNHDA and CDR2 SQIVND. Enrolling through a virtual design, the prospective study's participants ranged in age from roughly 18 to 100 years and lived across 24 United States geographic areas. To assign participants to cohorts, the prospective study relied on clinical history that participants themselves reported in a screening survey and a study questionnaire. Each participant in the prospective study had whole blood, serum and a nasopharyngeal or oropharyngeal swab collected by mobile phlebotomists. Prospective study participants could optionally give additional blood draws and questionnaires over an approximately two-month period. Prospective study blood samples were shipped either frozen or at room temperature before DNA extraction.

Worth noting for this clone: Its antigen has not been determined. No much larger clone is present one base from it, and per-base qualities are unavailable.

What the authors observed across the whole study: Clinical and demographic metadata were provided uncurated, with the amount varying by source and participant.

The sequence came from a woman between 35 and 50 years old with acute COVID-19. Recombination connected TRBV19 to TRBJ1-3; the D gene cannot be resolved reliably. The sample comprised PBMCs or T cells enriched from blood (not recorded which). The CDR3 region: CASSIDPYSGNTIYF. The DNA is as follows: TGTGCCAGTAGTATAGATCCTTACTCTGGAAACACCATATATTTT.